The entry below describes one TCR beta chain. This clonotype was seen a few times. The specificity of this receptor is unknown. One base away there is no much larger clone; base qualities are not given. Instrument used: Illumina HiSeq 1500. TCRdb reanalyzed the raw reads on its own, using fastp at Q25 for trimming and MiXCR for clone calling, and kept in-frame beta chains. Rows merge per CDR3 protein into single entries with the most common DNA and genes. For this sample there are about 700,000 distinct CDR3 sequences; around a third appear just once. The ten largest clones add up to roughly 18% of the sample. This specimen comes from a study of T cell repertoires in cytomegalovirus infection (dated by TCRdb to between 2018 and 2021). A note on the overall study: The peptide stimulations were aimed at well-studied HLA-B-restricted epitopes as well as recently identified HLA-C-restricted CMV epitopes, whose presentation resists viral immunomodulation. Donor HLA type was relevant to the analysis, as public TCR beta signatures indicated carriage of CMV infection together with the matching HLA type. On the study overall, not on this receptor specifically: The ex vivo response was dominated by HLA-C-restricted CMV-specific TCR beta clonotypes, and the single most frequent clonotype in two of eight donors was supplied by these HLA-C-restricted clonotypes. Carriers of CMV infection plus the relevant HLA type were discriminated by the cumulative frequency of public TCR beta family members in the study cohort and in an independent approximately 350-donor cohort.

CDR1 and CDR2 (SGHTA, FQGNSA) derive from the germline V gene. From the cysteine through the phenylalanine, the CDR3 covers 14 amino acids. Only CDR3 DNA is held: 42 bases, read in frame from base 1. The V and J ends are trimmed by 3 bases and 5 bases, leaving 11 bases between them. The intended sense of this specimen's treatment or condition label: in vitro stimulation with specific CMV peptide epitopes to enrich CMV-specific T cells. The clonotype comes from a human donor in good health (CMV status not recorded). Some clones in this sample may be carry-over from other donors' samples. The V and J segments used are TRBV7-2 and TRBJ1-5; the D region possibly corresponds to TRBD1 (5 bases align). The starting material was cultured PBMCs, obtained from culture after CMV antigen stimulation. The DNA sequence follows: TGTGCCAGCAGCTTCTTCGGGGGACATCAGCCCCAGCATTTT. The encoded protein is CASSFFGGHQPQHF.